These 26 T cell receptor beta chains originate from one sample sequenced in a study of blood T cell repertoires in COVID-19. Method: immunoSEQ multiplex PCR; TCRdb's copy keeps in-frame clones and lacks some. The sample has 300,000 or so clones; around 86% are singletons. Sequencing used peripheral blood. These receptor sequences come from a middle-aged man with active or convalescent COVID-19.

The chain is built from TRBV7-2 and TRBJ1-2, with D perhaps TRBD1 (6 bases). V was pared by 5 bases and J by 5 bases, with 9 bases between. The CDR3 is 12 amino acids. Germline assignment: CDR1 SGHTA and CDR2 FQGNSA. Written as DNA, the CDR3 is TGTGCCAGCAGCCAGACAGGTTATGGCTACACCTTC. Translating gives CASSQTGYGYTF. Complete variable domain (other parts from reference TRBV7-2 and TRBJ1-2): GAGVSQSPSNKVTEKGKDVELRCDPISGHTALYWYRQSLGQGLEFLIYFQGNSAPDKSGLPSDRFSAERTGGSVSTLTIQRTQQEDSAVYLCASSQTGYGYTFGSGTRLTVV.

The chain couples TRBV7-9 to TRBJ1-4; possibly TRBD1 for D (5 bases). Germline CDR1 reads SEHNR; CDR2 reads FQNEAQ (reference sequence). There are 15 residues in the CDR3. Trimming took 3 bases from V and 3 from J, leaving 11 bases between them. CDR3: CASSFTGYSNEKLFF. The CDR3 nucleotides read TGTGCCAGCAGCTTTACAGGCTATTCTAATGAAAAACTGTTTTTT.

This chain links TRBV18 with TRBJ1-5; D not certain. V lost 8 bases and J 2 bases, leaving 13 bases between the germline ends. Per the germline V gene, CDR1 is KGHSH and CDR2 is LQKENI. The CDR3 has 14 amino acids. As DNA, the CDR3 is TGTGCCAGCGTAATCAGGCCGGGCAATCAGCCCCAGCATTTT. This translates into CASVIRPGNQPQHF.

A single count supports this clone. The chain recombines TRBV6-5 with TRBJ1-4; TRBD1 matches at 7 bases. Trimming at V came to 6 bases and at J to 2 bases, leaving 3 bases not matched to a gene. This CDR3 is built from 14 residues. Per germline, CDR1 MNHEY and CDR2 SVGAGI. The CDR3 loop reads CASRTGWTNEKLFF. The CDR3 DNA reads TGTGCCAGCAGGACAGGGTGGACTAATGAAAAACTGTTTTTT.

The CDR3 loop is CASRDSATWEQYF. The CDR3 nucleotides read TGTGCCAGCCGGGACTCCGCTACGTGGGAGCAGTACTTC. The rearrangement uses TRBV6-6 and TRBJ2-7; TRBD2 might be the D (6 bases). Germline assignment: CDR1 MNHNY and CDR2 SVGAGI (reference sequence). The CDR3 runs 13 residues. V lost 8 bases and J 7 bases, leaving 18 bases between the germline ends.

The genes are TRBV7-2 and TRBJ2-7; tentative D call: TRBD2 (6 bases). The germline V and J ends were trimmed by 2 bases and 4 bases, with 12 bases remaining between them. The CDR3 totals 14 residues. Germline CDR1 and CDR2: SGHTA and FQGNSA. Written as DNA, the CDR3 is TGTGCCAGCAGCTTAACCTCGGGGGTGTACGAGCAGTACTTC. The encoded protein is CASSLTSGVYEQYF.

The chain has TRBV7-2 and TRBJ1-2; 9 bases are a match to TRBD1. CDR3 size: 15 residues. Germline CDR1 SGHTA, CDR2 FQGNSA. V shed 5 bases and J 2 bases; nucleotides not matched to a gene: 6. This CDR3 reads CASSLTGGPNYGYTF. Written as DNA, the CDR3 is TGTGCCAGCAGCCTTACAGGGGGCCCGAACTATGGCTACACCTTC.

V and J are TRBV27 and TRBJ1-1; D is uncertain. Between the trimmed V and J ends, which lost 2 bases and 1 base, there was a span of 8 bases. CDR1 and CDR2 (germline): MNHEY, SMNVEV (reference sequence). This CDR3 is built from 14 residues. CDR3 nucleotides: TGTGCCAGCAGTTTAAATTCAGGGAACACTGAAGCTTTCTTT. Residues: CASSLNSGNTEAFF.

The CDR3 loop is CASSFSVSPLHF. DNA of the CDR3: TGTGCCAGCAGCTTTTCGGTTTCACCCCTCCACTTT. The chain has TRBV7-2 and TRBJ1-6; D gene unclear. This CDR3 has 12 residues. Germline lookup yields CDR1 SGHTA and CDR2 FQGNSA. Deletions cut 3 bases from V and 9 bases from J, with 6 bases between.

To note about this clone: No DNA is shown, since the ends of the CDR3 on it are uncertain; the CDR3 is the one TCRdb lists. The rearrangement links TRBV28 to TRBJ1-4. CDR1 is MDHEN and CDR2 is SYDVKM in the germline V gene. The CDR3 numbers 16 amino acids, ends counted. The CDR3 loop reads CASSLAGAQGMKNCFF.

CDR3 residues: CAISESGLAEETQYF. Written as DNA, the CDR3 is TGTGCCATCAGTGAGTCCGGGCTAGCGGAAGAGACCCAGTACTTC. The chain employs TRBV10-3 and TRBJ2-5, with TRBD2 matching 7 bases. The CDR3 length is 15 residues. CDR1 is ENHRY, CDR2 SYGVKD, per germline. V was clipped by 0 bases and J by 3 bases; unmatched bases: 4.

The gene calls are TRBV7-3 and TRBJ2-5, with a possible D match to TRBD2 (5 bases). V was pared by 2 bases and J by 4 bases, with 14 bases between. The CDR3 length is 15 residues. Germline CDR1 is SGHTA and CDR2 is FQGTGA. The chain's CDR3 is CASSLYGSAVETQYF. In DNA, the CDR3 is TGTGCCAGCAGCTTATATGGGAGCGCAGTAGAGACCCAGTACTTC.

This rearrangement joins TRBV2 to TRBJ1-3; no clear D. This CDR3 has 14 residues. The V gene's germline CDR1 is SNHLY and CDR2 FYNNEI. Trimming shortened V by 6 bases and J by 2 bases, and 11 bases separated the two germline ends. CDR3 protein: CASSVLETGNTIYF. CDR3 DNA: TGTGCCAGCAGCGTTCTGGAGACTGGAAACACCATATATTTT.

There are a few counts of this clone. The CDR3 sequence: CASSDRVAGLYEQYF. The CDR3 DNA follows: TGTGCCAGCAGTGACAGAGTAGCGGGCTTGTACGAGCAGTACTTC. V usage is TRBV2 and J usage is TRBJ2-7, with 7 positions matching TRBD2. The V gene end was trimmed by 3 bases and the J gene end by 4 bases; junction bases not matched to a gene: 9. Germline lookup yields CDR1 SNHLY and CDR2 FYNNEI. The CDR3 runs to 15 residues. Complete variable domain (other parts from reference TRBV2 and TRBJ2-7): EPEVTQTPSHQVTQMGQEVILRCVPISNHLYFYWYRQILGQKVEFLVSFYNNEISEKSEIFDDQFSVERPDGSNFTLKIRSTKLEDSAMYFCASSDRVAGLYEQYFGPGTRLTVT.

The rearrangement links TRBV7-8 to TRBJ2-1; D is unresolved. Germline lookup yields CDR1 SGHVS and CDR2 FQNEAQ. Trimming removed 2 bases at V and 5 bases at J, with 19 bases between. This CDR3 comprises 17 residues. CDR3 sequence: CASSLSRVWAQNNEQFF. The CDR3 nucleotides read TGTGCCAGCAGCTTAAGTAGAGTTTGGGCCCAGAACAATGAGCAGTTCTTC.

The chain is built from TRBV7-2 and TRBJ2-1; the match to TRBD2 covers 7 bases. CDR1 and CDR2 from the germline V gene are SGHTA and FQGNSA. This CDR3 region has 16 residues. Trimming removed 4 bases from V and 5 bases from J; junction bases left unmatched: 11. In nucleotides, the CDR3 is TGTGCCAGCAGCTATACAGCGGGGATCGGGAACAATGAGCAGTTCTTC. Translation: CASSYTAGIGNNEQFF.

V and J are TRBV2 and TRBJ2-1; 7 bases agree with TRBD2. In germline, CDR1 is SNHLY, CDR2 FYNNEI. The CDR3 spans 15 residues. Trimming took 1 base from V and 3 from J; bases not matched to a gene: 3. The chain's CDR3 is CASSEDSGLYNEQFF. The CDR3 DNA reads as TGTGCCAGCAGTGAAGATAGCGGGCTCTACAATGAGCAGTTCTTC.

This chain connects TRBV19 to TRBJ1-1; D call uncertain. V was cut by 6 bases and J by 4 bases, with 9 bases left in between. This CDR3 is 12 amino acids long. Germline V CDR1 and CDR2: LNHDA, SQIVND (reference sequence). The CDR3 DNA follows: TGTGCCAGTAGCCCTAGACGCACTGAAGCTTTCTTT. Amino acid sequence: CASSPRRTEAFF.

This rearrangement joins TRBV7-2 to TRBJ2-1; 8 bases line up with TRBD2. Germline CDR1 is SGHTA and CDR2 is FQGNSA. The CDR3 runs 15 residues. V shed 1 base and J 3 bases; nucleotides not matched to a gene: 2. In DNA, the CDR3 is TGTGCCAGCAGCTTAGGACTAGCGATCTACAATGAGCAGTTCTTC. Translated: CASSLGLAIYNEQFF. The full variable domain, with the rest looked up from reference TRBV7-2 and TRBJ2-1, is GAGVSQSPSNKVTEKGKDVELRCDPISGHTALYWYRQSLGQGLEFLIYFQGNSAPDKSGLPSDRFSAERTGGSVSTLTIQRTQQEDSAVYLCASSLGLAIYNEQFFGPGTRLTVL.

J is TRBJ2-2 and V is TRBV14, with D possibly TRBD1 on 6 matching bases. Trimming removed 3 bases at V and 1 base at J, with 12 bases between. CDR1 is SGHDN and CDR2 is FVKESK in the germline V gene. The CDR3 has 16 residues. As DNA, the CDR3 is TGTGCCAGCAGCCACATACAGGGCCTGAACACCGGGGAGCTGTTTTTT. This sequence encodes CASSHIQGLNTGELFF.

The chain carries TRBV27 and TRBJ1-2; 10 bases agree with TRBD1. V lost 5 bases, J lost 6 bases, and 6 bases stayed unmatched. CDR3 length: 14 amino acids. Germline V gene data show CDR1 as MNHEY and CDR2 as SMNVEV (reference sequence). For the CDR3, the DNA is TGTGCCAGCAGTAGACAGGGGGCGTGGGATGGCTACACCTTC. It codes for CASSRQGAWDGYTF.

The chain couples TRBV6-5 to TRBJ1-2; a weak D match, TRBD1 (5 bases). Germline CDR1 reads MNHEY; CDR2 reads SVGAGI. CDR3 size: 16 residues. V lost 0 bases to trimming and J lost 5 bases, with 16 bases between them. The CDR3 loop reads CASSYSSGVLRYGYTF. CDR3 sequence (DNA): TGTGCCAGCAGTTACTCTTCGGGGGTGCTTAGGTATGGCTACACCTTC.

The chain couples TRBV19 to TRBJ1-5; maybe TRBD1 (5 bases). CDR1 is LNHDA and CDR2 is SQIVND in the germline V gene (reference sequence). Between the trimmed V and J ends, which lost 4 bases and 6 bases, there was a span of 10 bases. The CDR3 contains 13 residues. CDR3 in DNA: TGTGCCAGTAGTACAGGGATCGCTCAGCCCCAGCATTTT. It translates to CASSTGIAQPQHF.

The CDR3 loop is CAWSVYNYGYTF. In DNA form, the CDR3 reads TGTGCCTGGAGTGTATATAACTATGGCTACACCTTC. The rearrangement links TRBV30 to TRBJ1-2; unclear D gene. CDR1 and CDR2 from the germline V gene are GTSNPN and SVGIG (reference sequence). V dropped 0 bases and J dropped 1 base, with 3 bases sitting between them. The CDR3 is 12 residues long.

The chain recombines TRBV27 with TRBJ1-1; 11 bases match TRBD1. CDR3 size: 15 residues. The J segment lost 3 bases and the V segment lost 5 bases, leaving 5 bases of the junction unmatched. The germline CDR1 and CDR2 sequences are MNHEY and SMNVEV (reference sequence). Here the CDR3 DNA reads TGTGCCAGCAGTCCATGGACAGGGGGCTACACTGAAGCTTTCTTT. Translation: CASSPWTGGYTEAFF.

Note on this clone: An end of the junction does not agree with germline; a read error may underlie this. The V and J genes are TRBV6-1 and TRBJ1-1; D not resolved. The CDR3 runs to 13 residues. From germline, CDR1 is MNHNS and CDR2 SASEGT. The chain's CDR3 is CASSEIKNSEAFF. The CDR3 DNA reads as TGTGCCAGCAGTGAAATAAAGAACTCTGAAGCTTTCTTT.